A selection of T cell receptor beta chains follows, all from one sample in a study of ipilimumab plus nivolumab after autologous stem cell transplantation. The table came from immunoSEQ multiplex PCR; TCRdb's copy has only in-frame clones and leaves some out. This sample has 20,000 to 25,000 clones, with nearly 75% found just once. The specimen was PBMCs, collected in a trial of ipilimumab plus nivolumab as post-transplant consolidation. The receptors come from a male donor with diffuse large B-cell lymphoma. Both conserved end residues are part of each CDR3. The D gene is left open where the match is weak. Not every row has a clone size; where given, it reads once, few, many or a size class.

V gene	clone size	J gene	D gene	CDR3 DNA	CDR3 protein
TRBV15	.	TRBJ2-7	TRBD2	TGTGCCACCAGCAGAGGTGCTAGCGGGGGGACCTACGAGCAGTACTTC	CATSRGASGGTYEQYF
TRBV7-9	.	TRBJ2-7	TRBD1	TGTGCCAGCAGCCCGACAGGGTCTTACAATTACGAGCAGTACTTC	CASSPTGSYNYEQYF
TRBV9	.	TRBJ1-3	TRBD1	TGTGCCAGCAGCGTTGCAGGACAGGGGAGGTCAGGAAACACCATATATTTT	CASSVAGQGRSGNTIYF
TRBV2	few	TRBJ2-7	.	TGTGCCAGCAGTGAAGGGGCAGGGGACTCCTACGAGCAGTACTTC	CASSEGAGDSYEQYF
TRBV6-5	.	TRBJ1-2	TRBD1	TGTGCCAGCAGTTCACAGGGGGCTCACTATGGCTACACCTTC	CASSSQGAHYGYTF
TRBV7-8	.	TRBJ1-2	TRBD1	TGTGCCAGCAGCCCAATCCGGACAGGGGGCTCGCAGGGACGGGGCTACACCTTC	CASSPIRTGGSQGRGYTF
TRBV9	.	TRBJ2-1	.	TGTGCCAGCACCCCCGGAGACAGGCTCTACAATGAGCAGTTCTTC	CASTPGDRLYNEQFF
TRBV5-4	.	TRBJ2-5	TRBD2	TGTGCCAGCAGCTGGGGACTAGCGGGGAAACAAGAGACCCAGTACTTC	CASSWGLAGKQETQYF
TRBV18	.	TRBJ1-2	.	TGTGCCAGCTCACCCGAACAGGGTTCCTCTGGCTACACCTTC	CASSPEQGSSGYTF
TRBV7-2	.	TRBJ2-7	TRBD2	TGTGCCAGCAGCTCCTCGGGAGGCGACGAGCAGTACTTC	CASSSSGGDEQYF
TRBV6-5	.	TRBJ2-5	.	TGTGCCAGCAGCCGGGACGGAGGGGCGCGGACCCAGTACTTC	CASSRDGGARTQYF
TRBV10-3	medium-sized	TRBJ2-7	TRBD2	TGTGCCACCCGAGGAGGGACTAGTAACGAGCAGTACTTC	CATRGGTSNEQYF
TRBV15	few	TRBJ1-1	.	TGTGCCACCAGCAGAGATGGTTGGGGTATGAACACTGAAGCTTTCTTT	CATSRDGWGMNTEAFF
TRBV5-4	.	TRBJ1-4	.	TGTGCCAGCAGTCCTGGGGGATCTAATGAAAAACTGTTTTTT	CASSPGGSNEKLFF
TRBV18	few	TRBJ2-7	.	TGTGCCAGCTCACCAACGCAGGACAGATACGAGCAGTACTTC	CASSPTQDRYEQYF
TRBV6-1	.	TRBJ1-2	.	TGTGCCGGCAGTGAAGAAACAGGACTGAACTATGGCTACACCTTC	CAGSEETGLNYGYTF
TRBV18	.	TRBJ2-3	.	TGTGCCAGCTCACCAATAATGGTAGGAGACAACACAGATACGCAGTATTTT	CASSPIMVGDNTDTQYF
TRBV5-4	.	TRBJ2-5	TRBD1	TGTGCCAGCAGCTTGGGAACAGGGGTTAGGGAGACCCAGTACTTC	CASSLGTGVRETQYF
TRBV19	.	TRBJ2-3	.	TGTGCCAGTAGTACGTATCTAGACGATACGCAGTATTTT	CASSTYLDDTQYF
TRBV11-2	.	TRBJ2-5	TRBD2	TGTGCCAGCAGCTTAGATTGGGGGGGGACCCAGTACTTC	CASSLDWGGTQYF
TRBV6-5	.	TRBJ2-7	.	TGTGCCAGCAGTCGGGGGCCGGCCGGCGAGCAGTACTTC	CASSRGPAGEQYF
TRBV25-1	.	TRBJ1-1	TRBD1	TGTGCCAGCAGTGATTCCCGACAGGGTGTCACTGAAGCTTTCTTT	CASSDSRQGVTEAFF
TRBV19	few	TRBJ2-6	.	TGTGCCAGTAGTATAGTAAGACGCAGGCGGCTTGGGGCCAACGTCCTGACTTTC	CASSIVRRRRLGANVLTF
TRBV10-2	once	TRBJ2-7	.	TGCGCCAGCGGAACCTATACCTACGAGCAGTACTTC	CASGTYTYEQYF
TRBV30	.	TRBJ1-1	.	TGTGCCAGAACCGGGCCCGAGGGGAGAGCTTTCTTT	CARTGPEGRAFF
TRBV27	.	TRBJ1-5	.	TGTGCCAGCAGTTTACCGAGCAATCAGCCCCAGCATTTT	CASSLPSNQPQHF
TRBV10-1	.	TRBJ2-1	.	TGCGCCAGCAGTGTTGGGCAGTTCTTC	CASSVGQFF
TRBV9	once	TRBJ2-5	.	TGTGCCAGCAGCGTATCTGGGGGTCAGGAGACCCAGTACTTC	CASSVSGGQETQYF
TRBV30	.	TRBJ2-2	.	TGTGCCTGGAGTGTACGGGCTGCCGGGGAGCTGTTTTTT	CAWSVRAAGELFF